Following are 27 T cell receptor beta chains from one sample sequenced in a study of T cell responses to AZD1222 COVID-19 vaccine. Measured with immunoSEQ multiplex PCR; TCRdb has only the in-frame clones, and not every one. The sample contains over 70,000 clones, about 90% of which appear only once. This specimen consisted of peripheral blood, obtained on day 0 of MenACWY control vaccination. These receptors were obtained from an adult in good health.

V is TRBV5-1 and J is TRBJ1-6; D unclear. There are 13 residues in the CDR3. CDR1 SGHRS and CDR2 YFSETQ come from the germline V gene. Between the trimmed V and J ends, which lost 0 bases and 8 bases, there was a span of 6 bases. The CDR3 DNA sequence: TGCGCCAGCAGCTTGGCTGTAGATTCACCCCTCCACTTT. Encoded protein: CASSLAVDSPLHF.

The rearrangement links TRBV4-3 to TRBJ1-2; perhaps TRBD1 as D (6 bases). Germline V gives CDR1 LGHNA, CDR2 YSLEER. V lost 0 bases, J lost 2 bases, and 16 bases lay in between. CDR3 size: 17 residues. CDR3 DNA: TGCGCCAGCAGCCAAGAGCCTGGACAGTTCTTAAACTATGGCTACACCTTC. This translates into CASSQEPGQFLNYGYTF.

This chain links TRBV6-6 with TRBJ2-1; D possibly corresponds to TRBD1 (5 bases). The CDR3 loop spans 13 amino acids. Trimming took 2 bases from V and 10 from J, leaving 12 bases between them. Germline CDR1 MNHNY, CDR2 SVGAGI (reference sequence). The CDR3 DNA reads as TGTGCCAGCAGTTACCTCGGACATGACGAGCAGTTCTTC. Its protein product is CASSYLGHDEQFF.

The chain is built from TRBV28 and TRBJ1-2, with unresolved D. Germline CDR1 MDHEN, CDR2 SYDVKM. The CDR3 has 15 amino acids. V was cut by 7 bases and J by 4 bases, with 19 bases left in between. The CDR3 sequence is CASNPGLPKGYGYTF. The CDR3 bases are TGTGCCAGCAATCCGGGCCTCCCTAAGGGCTATGGCTACACCTTC.

This rearrangement joins TRBV30 to TRBJ2-1; D gene ambiguous. The V gene lost 4 bases and the J gene lost 6 bases, with 7 bases spanning the gap. The CDR3 has 11 residues. Germline V gene sequence: CDR1 GTSNPN, CDR2 SVGIG (reference sequence). The CDR3 DNA sequence: TGTGCCTGGATCCCGGTCAATGAGCAGTTCTTC. It specifies CAWIPVNEQFF. Full variable domain (missing parts from reference TRBV30 and TRBJ2-1): SQTIHQWPATLVQPVGSPLSLECTVEGTSNPNLYWYRQAAGRGLQLLFYSVGIGQISSEVPQNLSASRPQDRQFILSSKKLLLSDSGFYLCAWIPVNEQFFGPGTRLTVL.

The V gene is TRBV5-1, the J gene TRBJ1-1; perhaps TRBD1 as D (6 bases). Trimming left V 4 bases short and J 0 bases short, with 13 bases between. The germline CDR1 and CDR2 sequences are SGHRS and YFSETQ. CDR3 length: 15 residues. CDR3 residues: CASSVLQGMNTEAFF. The CDR3 coding sequence is TGCGCCAGCAGCGTATTACAGGGTATGAACACTGAAGCTTTCTTT.

The chain employs TRBV2 and TRBJ1-5; 7 bases map to TRBD1. The CDR3 contains 14 residues. The J segment lost 1 base and the V segment lost 5 bases, leaving 2 bases of the junction unmatched. CDR1 and CDR2 (germline): SNHLY, FYNNEI. CDR3 DNA sequence: TGTGCCAGCAGTCAACAGGGGAGCAATCAGCCCCAGCATTTT. It yields the protein CASSQQGSNQPQHF.

V gene TRBV2 combines with J gene TRBJ1-6, with 7 bases identical to TRBD1. CDR1 SNHLY and CDR2 FYNNEI come from the germline V gene. The V segment lost 4 bases and the J segment 8 bases; nucleotides outside the gene matches: 8. The CDR3 runs 15 residues. The DNA for the CDR3 is TGTGCCAGCAGTGTAGGTGGAGGGGGCTATTCACCCCTCCACTTT. It yields the protein CASSVGGGGYSPLHF.

V is TRBV7-9 and J is TRBJ2-2, with D perhaps matching TRBD2 (5 bases). Germline CDR1 and CDR2: SEHNR and FQNEAQ (reference sequence). V shed 5 bases and J shed 3 bases, with 10 bases lying between them. The CDR3 runs to 14 residues. The DNA for the CDR3 is TGTGCCAGCAGCCCGAGGACTGACACCGGGGAGCTGTTTTTT. It yields the protein CASSPRTDTGELFF.

This clone has just one count. This sequence joins TRBV10-2 and TRBJ1-5, with 9 bases fitting TRBD1. The J segment lost 6 bases and the V segment lost 5 bases, leaving 5 bases of the junction unmatched. Germline lookup yields CDR1 WSHSY and CDR2 SAAADI. This CDR3 is built from 14 residues. CDR3 DNA sequence: TGCGCCAGCAGTACACAGGGGGCGGCTCAGCCCCAGCATTTT. As protein: CASSTQGAAQPQHF.

The chain uses TRBV6-5 and TRBJ2-5, with a possible D match to TRBD1 (5 bases). Germline V gene sequence: CDR1 MNHEY, CDR2 SVGAGI. Trimming removed 8 bases at V and 5 bases at J, with 18 bases between. The CDR3 is made up of 14 amino acids. The CDR3 reads CASLRTPAGETQYF. CDR3 bases: TGTGCCAGCTTACGGACGCCAGCAGGGGAGACCCAGTACTTC.

The chain combines TRBV7-2 with TRBJ2-5; unclear D gene. The germline CDR1 and CDR2 sequences are SGHTA and FQGNSA. The CDR3 is 14 amino acids. V shed 0 bases and J shed 4 bases, with 9 bases lying between them. CDR3 amino acids: CASSLAVSTETQYF. DNA for the CDR3: TGTGCCAGCAGCTTAGCTGTTAGCACAGAGACCCAGTACTTC.

Worth noting for this clone: The same CDR3 is also encoded by other DNA sequences in this sample. The rearrangement uses TRBV7-9 and TRBJ1-6, with D unresolved. The V end lost 1 base, the J end lost 10 bases, and 8 bases lay between the germline ends. The germline V gene has CDR1 SEHNR and CDR2 FQNEAQ (reference sequence). CDR3 length: 13 amino acids. The CDR3 DNA is TGTGCCAGCAGCTTAGGGGAAGGGTCACCCCTCCACTTT. Translation gives CASSLGEGSPLHF.

V usage is TRBV19 and J usage is TRBJ1-2; 9 bases match TRBD1. This CDR3 is 13 amino acids long. Per the germline V gene, CDR1 is LNHDA and CDR2 is SQIVND (reference sequence). Trimming cost V 9 bases and J 4 bases; bases outside gene matches: 6. In nucleotides, the CDR3 is TGTGCCAGCAGACAGGGGGAACGCTATGGCTACACCTTC. Protein: CASRQGERYGYTF. The full variable domain, in which reference TRBV19 and TRBJ1-2 provide the parts outside the CDR3, is DGGITQSPKYLFRKEGQNVTLSCEQNLNHDAMYWYRQDPGQGLRLIYYSQIVNDFQKGDIAEGYSVSREKKESFPLTVTSAQKNPTAFYLCASRQGERYGYTFGSGTRLTVV.

The J gene is TRBJ1-2, the V gene TRBV7-2, with D tentatively TRBD1 (6 bases). V lost 4 bases and J lost 3, with 12 bases in between. From germline, CDR1 is SGHTA and CDR2 FQGNSA. The CDR3 is 14 residues long. CDR3 in DNA: TGTGCCAGCAGCTCACCACAGGGTTACTATGGCTACACCTTC. Protein product: CASSSPQGYYGYTF.

In the case of this clone: The junction and the germline gene differ at one end; a read error may be behind it. The chain joins TRBV29-1 to TRBJ2-3, with 11 bases fitting TRBD2. This CDR3 contains 16 residues. The germline CDR1 and CDR2 sequences are SQVTM and ANQGSEA. The CDR3 region has the DNA TGCAGCGTCGAAGGGACTAGCGGCCGAAGCACAGATACGCAGTATTTT. Translating gives CSVEGTSGRSTDTQYF.

The chain employs TRBV2 and TRBJ1-6; unclear D gene. CDR1 and CDR2 from the germline V gene are SNHLY and FYNNEI. The CDR3 is made up of 12 amino acids. V was pared by 4 bases and J by 5 bases, with 3 bases between. The CDR3 sequence: CASSADNSPLHF. CDR3 bases: TGTGCCAGCAGTGCGGATAATTCACCCCTCCACTTT.

This clone was counted a single time. This chain links TRBV10-3 with TRBJ1-2; 10 nucleotides align to TRBD1. V lost 2 bases to trimming and J lost 6 bases; unmatched junction nucleotides: 3. The CDR3 totals 14 residues. Germline CDR1 ENHRY, CDR2 SYGVKD. CDR3 sequence reads: CAISERGQGDGYTF. DNA of the CDR3: TGTGCCATCAGTGAGCGAGGACAGGGGGATGGCTACACCTTC.

The CDR3 coding sequence is TGTGCCAGCAGCTTAAGGGGGGGTGAAGATACGCAGTATTTT. It encodes CASSLRGGEDTQYF. The V call is TRBV7-3, the J call TRBJ2-3; 7 nucleotides match TRBD2. The CDR3 runs 14 residues. Germline V gene sequence: CDR1 SGHTA, CDR2 FQGTGA. J was trimmed by 5 bases and V by 1 base; bases with no gene match: 3.

The table lists this clone with a few counts. The chain couples TRBV4-2 to TRBJ1-2, with D possibly matching TRBD1 (6 bases). V was trimmed by 2 bases and J by 2 bases, leaving 9 bases between them. The CDR3 totals 14 residues. Germline CDR1 LGHNA, CDR2 YNFKEQ. DNA for the CDR3: TGTGCCAGCAGCCAATCCACAGGGAACTATGGCTACACCTTC. Residues: CASSQSTGNYGYTF.

The chain is built from TRBV5-1 and TRBJ1-1; TRBD1 agrees at 8 bases. Unmatched junction bases numbered 6, after V lost 4 bases and J lost 1 base. The CDR3 runs 15 residues. The germline gives CDR1 SGHRS, CDR2 YFSETQ. DNA of the CDR3: TGCGCCAGCAGCCGATCCGGGACAGGGAACACTGAAGCTTTCTTT. Translated: CASSRSGTGNTEAFF.

By share, this clone ranks as medium-sized. V and J are TRBV6-5 and TRBJ2-7, with D possibly matching TRBD1 (5 bases). V was pared by 0 bases and J by 4 bases, with 10 bases between. The CDR3 sequence is 14 residues long. Per the germline V gene, CDR1 is MNHEY and CDR2 is SVGAGI. The CDR3 protein is CASSYSPGPYEQYF. DNA of the CDR3: TGTGCCAGCAGTTACTCACCAGGGCCGTACGAGCAGTACTTC.

The V and J genes are TRBV6-5 and TRBJ2-7; 12 nucleotides match TRBD1. The junction had 4 bases not matched to a gene; V was cut back by 6 bases and J by 1 base. The CDR3 is 15 residues long. CDR1 is MNHEY, CDR2 SVGAGI, per germline. The DNA of the CDR3 is TGTGCCAGCAGAGTGGGACAGGGGGCTTCCTACGAGCAGTACTTC. Amino acid sequence: CASRVGQGASYEQYF.

The chain couples TRBV9 to TRBJ2-7, with TRBD2 matching 7 bases. V trimming: 0 bases; J trimming: 4 bases; junction bases outside the gene matches: 7. The CDR3 length is 15 residues. CDR1 SGDLS and CDR2 YYNGEE come from the germline V gene. The CDR3 is CASSVESGERYEQYF. The CDR3 nucleotides are TGTGCCAGCAGCGTAGAGAGCGGGGAACGGTACGAGCAGTACTTC.

This chain links TRBV4-2 with TRBJ1-5; D is uncertain. This CDR3 has 13 amino acids. Germline V gene data show CDR1 as LGHNA and CDR2 as YNFKEQ. Trimming stripped 0 bases from V and 4 bases from J, with 4 bases between. The CDR3 loop reads CASSQDWNQPQHF. The CDR3 region has the DNA TGTGCCAGCAGCCAAGATTGGAATCAGCCCCAGCATTTT.

J is TRBJ2-7 and V is TRBV7-2; 7 bases fit TRBD1. CDR3 length: 15 residues. Germline loops: CDR1 SGHTA, CDR2 FQGNSA. The trim removed 5 bases at V and 0 bases at J, leaving 7 bases unmatched. CDR3 sequence (DNA): TGTGCCAGCAGCCCTCAGACAGGGTCCTCCTACGAGCAGTACTTC. It encodes CASSPQTGSSYEQYF.

V and J are TRBV5-6 and TRBJ2-3, with 7 bases lining up with TRBD1. CDR1 and CDR2 (germline): SGHDT, YYEEEE. The CDR3 spans 16 residues. V lost 0 bases to trimming and J lost 4 bases; unmatched junction nucleotides: 8. The CDR3 DNA reads TGTGCCAGCAGCTTGGCCCCGACAGGGTCGGCAGATACGCAGTATTTT. Protein product: CASSLAPTGSADTQYF.